The entry below gives a single T cell receptor beta chain sequence along with its context. Antigen unknown. The record originates from a study of cytomegalovirus exposure and HLA in healthy donors. Germline V CDR1 and CDR2: LNHDA, SQIVND (reference sequence). CDR3 length: 15 amino acids. Trimming at V came to 5 bases and at J to 5 bases, leaving 9 bases not matched to a gene. Donors sampled were nominally healthy, though unrecorded immune exposures were likely. Study results and caveats: A prior analysis recorded that most TCR beta V segments were productive about 90% or about 30% of the time.

The PCR was carried out with 60 Vbeta primers and 13 Jbeta primers. Measured with immunoSEQ multiplex PCR; TCRdb has only the in-frame clones, and not every one. This sample yields over 110,000 clones, of which over 65% are seen a single time; approximately 2.3% belongs to the top ten. J is TRBJ2-7 and V is TRBV19; 10 positions match TRBD2. This clonotype was obtained from a male donor in good health and CMV-seronegative. Sequences were obtained from PBMCs. CDR3 nucleotides: TGTGCCAGTAGTCCCCCGACTAGCGGGTTCAACGAGCAGTACTTC. It yields the protein CASSPPTSGFNEQYF. The full variable domain, its missing parts supplied by reference TRBV19 and TRBJ2-7, is DGGITQSPKYLFRKEGQNVTLSCEQNLNHDAMYWYRQDPGQGLRLIYYSQIVNDFQKGDIAEGYSVSREKKESFPLTVTSAQKNPTAFYLCASSPPTSGFNEQYFGPGTRLTVT.